Listed here is a single T cell receptor (beta chain). There is no known antigen for this receptor. The record has no base qualities; no much larger clone is one base away. The data stem from a study of blood T cell repertoires in COVID-19 (dated by TCRdb to between 2020 and 2021). About the study as a whole: The collaborator samples originated in the United States, Italy and Spain and spanned the acute and convalescent phases of COVID-19. The prospective study material was composed of cDNA or gDNA derived from T cells, B-cell-depleted T cells, or PBMCs. Deeply sampled blood TCRbeta repertoires from subjects exposed to, actively infected with, or recovered from COVID-19 were included in the dataset. The repertoires were released in a freely available public database meant as a resource for research on the immune response to SARS-CoV-2. The samples were drawn from two sources: the first 160 participants of the ongoing ImmuneRACE study, and about 1,300 subjects contributed by 6 global collaborators. A de-identified subject ID, COVID-19 status, age in years and sex were almost always included in the sample metadata. Where HLA class I and class II types were available, the types were taken from metadata supplied by the sample provider, not from assay-based typing. Beyond this particular receptor, the publication reports: How much clinical and demographic metadata was included differed by source and by participant, and the metadata was provided uncurated.

The CDR3, from cysteine to phenylalanine, totals 14 residues. Only the CDR3 DNA is retained, 42 bases long and in frame from the first base. Compared with germline, V lacks 4 bases and J lacks 5 bases; bases without a gene match: 3. According to the germline V gene, CDR1 reads LGHNA and CDR2 reads YNFKEQ. TCRbeta CDR3 regions were amplified from genomic DNA by means of the immunoSEQ Assay, a bias-controlled multiplex PCR. The paper's processing steps were these. The number of nucleated cells in each sample was estimated by amplification of reference gene primers within the assay. To quantify the absolute abundance of each unique TCRbeta CDR3 rearrangement, sequence reads were collapsed and filtered. Productive Simpson clonality was computed per sample as the square root of Simpson's diversity index over productive rearrangements. TCRdb's version of the immuneACCESS table is confined to in-frame rearrangements and falls short of the full clone set. An unresolved V gene accounts for under half of the shortfall where checked; the remainder is of unknown origin. That table furnishes V, J and clone size, whereas the DNA furnished D and trimming. The sample profile shows fewer than 120,000 clones; 70% to 90% of them were found once. Of the sample, more than 4% falls within the top ten clones.

The collaborating institutions used their own protocols to collect whole blood in K2EDTA tubes. For TCRbeta analysis, collaborators shipped samples as frozen whole blood, isolated PBMCs, or DNA extracted from either of those sample types. Specimen: peripheral blood. This sequence uses TRBV4-2 and TRBJ2-1; 9 central bases correspond to TRBD2. The receptor was derived from a human donor in a cohort sampled during active COVID-19. This receptor carries the CDR3 CASSLAGADNEQFF. The base sequence is TGTGCCAGCAGCCTAGCGGGAGCCGACAATGAGCAGTTCTTC.